A selection of T cell receptor beta chains follows, all from one sample in a study of blood T cell repertoires in COVID-19. The assay was immunoSEQ multiplex PCR, and TCRdb's table has in-frame clones only and misses some. The sample carries 85,000 to 130,000 clones, about 90% recorded once. Material for sequencing was peripheral blood. Source of these receptors: a man aged 50 to 59 with acute or convalescent COVID-19. CDR3s include the opening cysteine and the closing phenylalanine or tryptophan. D genes are given only for firm matches. Size tells how often a clone was seen (once, few, many) or the class of an expanded clone, and some rows leave it out.

TRBV6-1	TRBD1	TRBJ2-2	16	once	CASSVRDRAIGGELFF	TGTGCCAGCAGTGTGCGGGACAGGGCTATTGGCGGGGAGCTGTTTTTT
TRBV9	TRBD2	TRBJ2-1	19	-	CASSVGVSGGRSSYNEQFF	TGTGCCAGCAGCGTAGGAGTCTCGGGAGGGCGGAGCTCCTACAATGAGCAGTTCTTC
TRBV3-1/TRBV3-2	TRBD1	TRBJ1-3	17	-	CASSQFEGGRRGNTIYF	TGTGCCAGCAGCCAATTCGAAGGGGGCAGACGTGGAAACACCATATATTTT
TRBV4-1	-	TRBJ2-7	11	-	CASSHKYEQYF	TGCGCCAGCAGCCATAAATACGAGCAGTACTTC
TRBV10-3	TRBD2	TRBJ2-3	15	-	CAILAGVVSTDTQYF	TGTGCCATCCTAGCGGGAGTAGTATCCACAGATACGCAGTATTTT
TRBV18	TRBD1	TRBJ2-7	15	-	CASSPSRTGNPEQYF	TGTGCCAGCTCACCCTCTAGGACAGGGAATCCCGAGCAGTACTTC
TRBV19	TRBD1	TRBJ2-3	15	-	CASSIRGQYTDTQYF	TGTGCCAGTAGTATTAGGGGACAGTACACAGATACGCAGTATTTT
TRBV27	TRBD2	TRBJ2-5	20	-	CASSTGLAGPLTLYQETQYF	TGTGCCAGCAGTACGGGACTAGCGGGACCGTTAACCTTGTACCAAGAGACCCAGTACTTC
TRBV28	-	TRBJ2-2	15	-	CASSLAGRNTGELFF	TGTGCCAGCAGTTTAGCGGGGAGGAACACCGGGGAGCTGTTTTTT
TRBV6-4	-	TRBJ1-4	17	-	CASSRSHRRATNEKLFF	TGTGCCAGCAGTCGTTCCCACAGGAGGGCAACTAATGAAAAACTGTTTTTT
TRBV9	-	TRBJ2-7	14	once	CASSVGQGTYEQYF	TGTGCCAGCAGCGTAGGCCAGGGCACCTACGAGCAGTACTTC
TRBV30	-	TRBJ1-1	10	-	CARGGTEAFF	TGTGCCCGGGGCGGCACTGAAGCTTTCTTT
TRBV24-1	TRBD1	TRBJ2-3	15	-	CATSDVDRGPDTQYF	TGTGCCACCAGTGATGTGGACAGGGGACCAGATACGCAGTATTTT
TRBV9	TRBD2	TRBJ2-1	18	-	CASSPRGRAGALYNEQFF	TGTGCCAGCAGTCCGCGGGGGCGAGCGGGAGCCCTCTACAATGAGCAGTTCTTC
TRBV2	-	TRBJ2-3	15	-	CASITRGGAVDTQYF	TGTGCCAGCATCACCCGAGGGGGGGCGGTAGATACGCAGTATTTT
TRBV6-6	-	TRBJ2-1	11	-	CASSPSGEQFF	TGTGCCAGCAGCCCCAGCGGCGAGCAGTTCTTC
TRBV7-2	TRBD1	TRBJ1-4	14	-	CASSPGQGMEKLFF	TGTGCCAGCAGCCCGGGACAGGGGATGGAAAAACTGTTTTTT
TRBV5-1	TRBD1	TRBJ2-7	16	once	CASSPEDRGILGEQYF	TGCGCCAGCAGCCCTGAGGACAGGGGAATTTTGGGCGAGCAGTACTTC
TRBV5-1	TRBD1	TRBJ2-3	15	-	CASSLDRGLSDTQYF	TGCGCCAGCAGCTTGGACAGGGGGCTCTCAGATACGCAGTATTTT
TRBV7-8	TRBD2	TRBJ2-1	18	many	CASSLVSGTSGRGNEQFF	TGTGCCAGCAGCTTAGTATCCGGGACTAGCGGGAGGGGCAATGAGCAGTTCTTC
TRBV21-1	-	TRBJ2-5	20	-	CASSKGTGLAGYQVRETQYF	TGTGCCAGCAGCAAGGGGACGGGACTAGCGGGCTATCAGGTTAGGGAGACCCAGTACTTC
TRBV9	-	TRBJ2-2	17	once	CASSVEPTARNTGELFF	TGTGCCAGCAGCGTAGAACCGACAGCCCGAAACACCGGGGAGCTGTTTTTT
TRBV27	TRBD2	TRBJ2-2	17	-	CASYFLGYGGRTGELFF	TGTGCCAGCTACTTCCTGGGGTACGGGGGGAGGACCGGGGAGCTGTTTTTT
TRBV11-3	TRBD2	TRBJ2-2	16	once	CASSPKLAGETGELFF	TGTGCCAGCAGCCCGAAACTAGCGGGAGAAACCGGGGAGCTGTTTTTT
TRBV25-1	-	TRBJ1-2	13	-	CASSEGGNYGYTF	TGTGCCAGCAGTGAAGGGGGGAACTATGGCTACACCTTC
TRBV7-9	-	TRBJ1-4	16	-	CASSLATRVYNEKLFF	TGTGCCAGCAGCTTAGCTACCCGGGTTTACAATGAAAAACTGTTTTTT
TRBV9	TRBD1	TRBJ2-7	16	-	CASSARGDRGSYEQYF	TGTGCCAGCAGCGCCCGAGGAGACAGGGGTTCCTACGAGCAGTACTTC
TRBV5-4	TRBD2	TRBJ2-7	13	-	CASSLAVSYEQYF	TGTGCCAGCAGCCTAGCGGTCTCCTACGAGCAGTACTTC
TRBV2	-	TRBJ2-7	16	-	CASSPDFRSSPYEQYF	TGTGCCAGCAGTCCTGATTTTCGGTCTTCCCCCTACGAGCAGTACTTC
TRBV5-1	-	TRBJ1-4	13	-	CASSSRQTEKLFF	TGCGCCAGCAGCTCCAGACAGACTGAAAAACTGTTTTTT
TRBV7-8	-	TRBJ1-4	14	few	CASSHGTNNEKLFF	TGTGCCAGCAGCCACGGGACAAATAATGAAAAACTGTTTTTT
TRBV2	-	TRBJ2-5	13	once	CASRDTSSGTQYF	TGTGCCAGCAGGGACACCTCCTCCGGGACCCAGTACTTC
TRBV7-9	TRBD2	TRBJ2-7	13	-	CASRTSGVGEQYF	TGTGCCAGCCGGACTAGCGGGGTCGGAGAGCAGTACTTC
TRBV15	TRBD2	TRBJ2-1	15	-	CATSRDLTSGNEQFF	TGTGCCACCAGCAGAGATCTTACTAGCGGGAATGAGCAGTTCTTC
TRBV7-3	TRBD1	TRBJ1-4	15	once	CASSSRQGSNEKLFF	TGTGCCAGCAGCTCCCGACAGGGCTCTAATGAAAAACTGTTTTTT
TRBV3-1/TRBV3-2	-	TRBJ2-7	15	-	CASSRAGTPSYEQYF	TGTGCCAGCAGCCGGGCCGGGACTCCCTCCTACGAGCAGTACTTC
TRBV28	-	TRBJ2-3	14	few	CASSPPGGTDTQYF	TGTGCCAGCAGTCCGCCAGGGGGCACAGATACGCAGTATTTT
TRBV5-4	-	TRBJ2-7	13	-	CASSSDRAYEQYF	TGTGCCAGCAGCTCCGACAGAGCCTACGAGCAGTACTTC
TRBV5-1	TRBD2	TRBJ2-7	15	-	CASSLEVAGLGEQYF	TGCGCCAGCAGCTTGGAGGTAGCGGGTCTAGGCGAGCAGTACTTC
TRBV4-2	TRBD2	TRBJ2-7	18	-	CASSQEGRTSGIAYEQYF	TGTGCCAGCAGCCAAGAAGGCCGGACTAGCGGGATCGCCTACGAGCAGTACTTC
TRBV5-1	TRBD1	TRBJ1-4	20	-	CASSLGLTGGGRTTNEKLFF	TGCGCCAGCAGCTTGGGGCTAACAGGGGGCGGCCGGACAACTAATGAAAAACTGTTTTTT
TRBV4-1	TRBD2	TRBJ2-2	17	-	CASSHGLAGDLTGELFF	TGCGCCAGCAGCCACGGACTAGCGGGAGACTTAACCGGGGAGCTGTTTTTT
TRBV28	-	TRBJ2-7	15	-	CASSREMAGSYEQYF	TGTGCCAGCAGTAGGGAGATGGCCGGATCCTACGAGCAGTACTTC
TRBV5-6	TRBD1	TRBJ2-7	13	-	CASSFDRGYEQYF	TGTGCCAGCAGTTTCGACAGGGGGTACGAGCAGTACTTC
TRBV5-6	TRBD1	TRBJ2-7	17	-	CASSSRTTGMEFYEQYF	TGTGCCAGCAGCTCCCGAACGACAGGGATGGAATTCTACGAGCAGTACTTC
TRBV3-1/TRBV3-2	-	TRBJ1-2	15	-	CASSHFARGNYGYTF	TGTGCCAGCAGCCATTTTGCCAGGGGAAACTATGGCTACACCTTC
TRBV3-1/TRBV3-2	TRBD2	TRBJ2-1	18	-	CASSQTQGLAGYYNEQFF	TGTGCCAGCAGCCAAACACAGGGACTAGCGGGATACTACAATGAGCAGTTCTTC
TRBV6-1	-	TRBJ1-3	14	-	CASSESGTGNTIYF	TGTGCCAGCAGTGAGTCGGGGACTGGAAACACCATATATTTT
TRBV11-2	-	TRBJ2-2	18	-	CASSTKSLLELDTGELFF	TGTGCCAGCAGCACCAAATCCCTACTCGAACTGGACACCGGGGAGCTGTTTTTT
TRBV24-1	TRBD2	TRBJ2-7	13	-	CATSDQKRDKQYF	TGTGCCACCAGTGATCAGAAGCGGGATAAGCAGTACTTC
TRBV7-2	TRBD2	TRBJ2-5	17	-	CASSLFVSGRWRETQYF	TGTGCCAGCAGCTTGTTTGTTAGCGGGAGATGGAGGGAGACCCAGTACTTC